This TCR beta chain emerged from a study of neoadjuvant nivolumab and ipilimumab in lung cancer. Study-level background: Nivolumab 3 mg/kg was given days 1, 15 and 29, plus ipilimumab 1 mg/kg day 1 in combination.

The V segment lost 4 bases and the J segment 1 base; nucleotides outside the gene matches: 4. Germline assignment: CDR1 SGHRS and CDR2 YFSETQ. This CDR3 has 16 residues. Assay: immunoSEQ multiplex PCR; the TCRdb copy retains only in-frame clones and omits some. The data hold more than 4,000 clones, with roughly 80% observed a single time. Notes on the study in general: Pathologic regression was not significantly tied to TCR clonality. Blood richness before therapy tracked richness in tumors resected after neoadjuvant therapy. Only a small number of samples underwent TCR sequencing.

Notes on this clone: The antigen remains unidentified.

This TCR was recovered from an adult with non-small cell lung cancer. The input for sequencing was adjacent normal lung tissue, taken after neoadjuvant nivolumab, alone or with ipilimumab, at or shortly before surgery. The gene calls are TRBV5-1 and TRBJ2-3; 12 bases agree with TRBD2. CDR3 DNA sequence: TGCGCCAGCAGCCCCAGGACTAGCGGGGGCACAGATACGCAGTATTTT. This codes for CASSPRTSGGTDTQYF.